The rows below give T cell receptor beta chains drawn from one sample of a study of CD8 T cells in Susac syndrome. TCRdb reanalysed the immunoSEQ multiplex PCR reads using MiXCR and keeps one entry per CDR3 protein. The repertoire holds under 550,000 distinct CDR3 sequences, with around 85% as singletons. The specimen sequenced was CD8+ T cells from PBMCs. These receptors were taken from a human donor with multiple sclerosis. The conserved cysteine and the conserved F or W are not part of the CDR3 here.

v_gene: TRBV27
CDR3aa: ASSLWAGGNLNEQF

v_gene: TRBV7-9
CDR3aa: ASSHPYRGANEQF

v_gene: TRBV11-1
CDR3aa: ASSPFDTGELF

v_gene: TRBV10-3
CDR3aa: AISGDRGYEQY

v_gene: TRBV9
CDR3aa: ASSVGGVQETQY

v_gene: TRBV5-6
CDR3aa: ASSLVGQSAYNEQF

v_gene: TRBV20-1
CDR3aa: SASLGQQNTEAF

v_gene: TRBV7-6
CDR3aa: ASSLGPGGGSDTEAF

v_gene: TRBV20-1
CDR3aa: SARESGGGWQETQY

v_gene: TRBV30
CDR3aa: AWSGLNHGYT

v_gene: TRBV10-3
CDR3aa: AIGTGAYEQY

v_gene: TRBV28
CDR3aa: ASRTSLVEF

v_gene: TRBV9
CDR3aa: ASSGRGGVADTQY

v_gene: TRBV28
CDR3aa: ASSFGLDEQY

v_gene: TRBV19
CDR3aa: ASSIAQGALYEQF

v_gene: TRBV3-1
CDR3aa: ASSQDLANSYEQY

v_gene: TRBV4-1
CDR3aa: ASRAQTNEKLF

v_gene: TRBV10-2
CDR3aa: ASSGGHTEAF

v_gene: TRBV30
CDR3aa: AWSLGGGQRGNEQF

v_gene: TRBV6-5
CDR3aa: ASSSVAYEQY

v_gene: TRBV20-1
CDR3aa: SVYGQGKKNEQF

v_gene: TRBV4-1
CDR3aa: ASSPQEDTGELF

v_gene: TRBV28
CDR3aa: ASSPRQGEDTEAF

v_gene: TRBV4-1
CDR3aa: ASSRFPGQGTAEAF

v_gene: TRBV29-1
CDR3aa: SVEGWNEGNTEAF

v_gene: TRBV27
CDR3aa: ASSLYQGPGNTIY

v_gene: TRBV7-9
CDR3aa: ASSSIALSSYNEQF

v_gene: TRBV19
CDR3aa: ASSLVAGDLNTEAF

v_gene: TRBV6-2/TRBV6-3
CDR3aa: ASGTSGSADTQY

v_gene: TRBV29-1
CDR3aa: SAETSETYEQY

v_gene: TRBV12-3/TRBV12-4
CDR3aa: ASIPEREIWYNEQF

v_gene: TRBV5-7
CDR3aa: ASRLLPGLKNTGELF

v_gene: TRBV27
CDR3aa: ASSLSGQGGHYEQY

v_gene: TRBV11-1
CDR3aa: ASVRQGAEGTEAF

v_gene: TRBV7-9
CDR3aa: ASSPGPELFSYEQY

v_gene: TRBV6-5
CDR3aa: ASSPTLEGYT

v_gene: TRBV6-5
CDR3aa: ASSWTGNNNEQF

v_gene: TRBV6-1
CDR3aa: ASRPNREGYGYT

v_gene: TRBV10-3
CDR3aa: AISEGYEQY

v_gene: TRBV10-1
CDR3aa: ASSGQGERTGELF

v_gene: TRBV18
CDR3aa: ASSPPDYYEQY

v_gene: TRBV7-9
CDR3aa: ASSSGQGGTRTNNEQF

v_gene: TRBV20-1
CDR3aa: SARSRGSGELF

v_gene: TRBV14
CDR3aa: ASTSSGVGEQF

v_gene: TRBV11-2
CDR3aa: ASSLVGGPGNTIY

v_gene: TRBV12-3/TRBV12-4
CDR3aa: ASSWGERNTEAF

v_gene: TRBV12-3/TRBV12-4
CDR3aa: ASSFFGEENIQY

v_gene: TRBV19
CDR3aa: ASSTSTGVEAF

v_gene: TRBV4-1
CDR3aa: ASSPFTRGPETQY

v_gene: TRBV27
CDR3aa: ASSSPGGLGQF

v_gene: TRBV15
CDR3aa: ATSRGFQLEEQY

v_gene: TRBV5-1
CDR3aa: ASSLSPGTGSYEQY

v_gene: TRBV20-1
CDR3aa: SAREVSYSNQPQH

v_gene: TRBV12-5
CDR3aa: ASETGELNTEAF